This T cell receptor beta chain was identified in a study of blood T cell repertoires in COVID-19. Study details: Sites across the United States, Italy and Spain contributed samples from acute and convalescent COVID-19. PBMCs, B-cell-depleted T cells, or T cells provided the cDNA or gDNA that made up the material.

The CDR3 spans 15 residues. J was trimmed by 5 bases and V by 3 bases; bases with no gene match: 3. Germline V gene sequence: CDR1 MNHEY, CDR2 SMNVEV (reference sequence). Original data processing: Nucleated cell number was recorded as an estimate derived from reference gene primer amplification. The protocol was immunoSEQ multiplex PCR, while the TCRdb copy is restricted to in-frame clones and leaves out a portion. V and J calls and clone size are copied from that table; D and trimming were computed from the DNA. The sample carries just over 60,000 clones, less than 85% recorded once. Sample: peripheral blood. The chain couples TRBV27 to TRBJ2-3, with TRBD2 matching over 12 bases. The source is a man in his sixties with acute or convalescent COVID-19. The CDR3 is CASSFLAGGGDTQYF. The CDR3 DNA reads as TGTGCCAGCAGTTTCCTAGCGGGAGGGGGAGATACGCAGTATTTT.